The entry that follows covers one T cell receptor (beta chain) sequence. Its antigen remains unknown. The data derive from a study of CD8+ T cells in alopecia areata. Study results and caveats: It was less clear whether patients shared TCRs than it was in mice, possibly because of HLA. Lesional tissue from the scalp (especially in alopecia totalis/universalis) showed higher clonality than normal scalp.

cDNA reverse transcribed from extracted RNA served as the sequencing template. The method was immunoSEQ multiplex PCR; TCRdb's version includes in-frame clones alone and lacks a portion of them. The data show around 29,000 clones, less than 75% seen once. Samples from alopecia areata patients were lesional scalp punch biopsies and peripheral blood. Investigators sorted PBMCs to obtain both CD4+ and CD8+ T cells. The receptor was isolated from a human donor with alopecia areata. Sequenced: NKG2D-high CD8+ T cells sorted from blood.

This chain's CDR3 is CASSPGVWVYNEQFF. The CDR3 DNA is TGTGCCAGCAGTCCGGGAGTTTGGGTCTACAATGAGCAGTTCTTC. The chain employs TRBV27 and TRBJ2-1, with D possibly being TRBD2 (6 bases). CDR1 MNHEY and CDR2 SMNVEV come from the germline V gene (reference sequence). The CDR3 has 15 residues. The V gene lost 5 bases and the J gene lost 3 bases, with 14 bases spanning the gap.